This T cell receptor beta chain is from a study of shared clonotypes between healthy human individuals. Study-level results: Compared with clonotypes that all four donors shared, non-shared clonotypes had lower generation probabilities. Incompleteness in sorted-subset sequencing, despite large depth, was shown by rarefaction. Naive CD4 clonotypes overlapped across a handful of donors at approximately 5.3%. Compared with memory subsets, naive subsets generally had larger estimated richness.

Data came from immunoSEQ multiplex PCR; TCRdb stores just in-frame clones and leaves some out. The sample includes fewer than 1.8 million clones, approximately 98.5% of them seen just once. Concerning this clone: Its antigen is undetermined.

Material: naive CD4+ T cells sorted from blood. Subset specified: CD45RA+ positively selected. This TCR came from a man aged 30-40 years in good health.

The CDR3 nucleotides read TGTGCCAGCAGCCCCCCGGGGTCCCGCCAAGAGACCCAGTACTTC. Its protein product is CASSPPGSRQETQYF. The gene calls are TRBV7-9 and TRBJ2-5; D is possibly TRBD2 (5 bases). CDR3 size: 15 residues. Trimming removed 5 bases from V and 1 base from J, with 14 bases in between. Germline assignment: CDR1 SEHNR and CDR2 FQNEAQ (reference sequence).